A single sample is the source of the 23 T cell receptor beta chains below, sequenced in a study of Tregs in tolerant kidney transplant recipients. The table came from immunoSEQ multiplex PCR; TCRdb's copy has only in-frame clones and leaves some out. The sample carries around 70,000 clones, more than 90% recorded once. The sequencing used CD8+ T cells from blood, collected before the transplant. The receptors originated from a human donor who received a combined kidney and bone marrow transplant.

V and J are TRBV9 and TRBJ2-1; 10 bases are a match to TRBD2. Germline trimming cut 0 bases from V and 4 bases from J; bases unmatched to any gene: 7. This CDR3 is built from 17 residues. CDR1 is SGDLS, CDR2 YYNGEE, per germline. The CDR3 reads CASSVGWTSGDYNEQFF. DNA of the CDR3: TGTGCCAGCAGCGTAGGGTGGACTAGCGGAGATTACAATGAGCAGTTCTTC.

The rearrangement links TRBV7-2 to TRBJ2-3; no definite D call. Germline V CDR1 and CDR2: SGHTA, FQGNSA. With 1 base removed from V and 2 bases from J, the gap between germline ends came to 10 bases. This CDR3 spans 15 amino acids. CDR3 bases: TGTGCCAGCAGCTTAGGGGCAACGGCCACAGATACGCAGTATTTT. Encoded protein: CASSLGATATDTQYF.

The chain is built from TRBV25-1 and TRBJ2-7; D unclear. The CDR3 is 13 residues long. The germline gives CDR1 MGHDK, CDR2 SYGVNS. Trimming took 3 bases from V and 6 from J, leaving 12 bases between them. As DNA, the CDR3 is TGTGCCAGCAGTGAGGTCAGATTCGCCGAGCAGTACTTC. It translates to CASSEVRFAEQYF.

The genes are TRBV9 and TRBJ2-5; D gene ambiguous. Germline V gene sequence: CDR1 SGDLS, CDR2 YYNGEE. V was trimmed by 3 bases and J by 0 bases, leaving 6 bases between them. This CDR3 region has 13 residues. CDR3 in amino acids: CASSGRYQETQYF. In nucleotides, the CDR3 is TGTGCCAGCAGCGGCAGGTACCAAGAGACCCAGTACTTC. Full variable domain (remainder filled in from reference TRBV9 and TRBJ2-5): DSGVTQTPKHLITATGQRVTLRCSPRSGDLSVYWYQQSLDQGLQFLIQYYNGEERAKGNILERFSAQQFPDLHSELNLSSLELGDSALYFCASSGRYQETQYFGPGTRLLVL.

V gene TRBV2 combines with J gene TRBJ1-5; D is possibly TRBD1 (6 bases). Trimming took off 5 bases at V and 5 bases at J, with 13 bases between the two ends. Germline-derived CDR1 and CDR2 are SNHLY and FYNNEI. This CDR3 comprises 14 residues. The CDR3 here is CASSQGLSYQPQHF. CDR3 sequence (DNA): TGTGCCAGCAGTCAGGGGCTCTCCTATCAGCCCCAGCATTTT.

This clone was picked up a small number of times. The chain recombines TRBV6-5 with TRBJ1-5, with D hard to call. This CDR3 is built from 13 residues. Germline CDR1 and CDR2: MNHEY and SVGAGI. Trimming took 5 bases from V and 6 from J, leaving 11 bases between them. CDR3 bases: TGTGCCAGCAGTGGGAGCGTGGGTCAGCCCCAGCATTTT. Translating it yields CASSGSVGQPQHF.

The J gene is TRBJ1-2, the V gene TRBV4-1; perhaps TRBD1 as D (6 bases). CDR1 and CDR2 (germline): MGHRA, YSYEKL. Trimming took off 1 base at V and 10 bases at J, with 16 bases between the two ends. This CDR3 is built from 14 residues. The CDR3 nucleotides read TGCGCCAGCAGCCAAGGTTTTAGCAGGGGACCCTACACCTTC. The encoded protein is CASSQGFSRGPYTF.

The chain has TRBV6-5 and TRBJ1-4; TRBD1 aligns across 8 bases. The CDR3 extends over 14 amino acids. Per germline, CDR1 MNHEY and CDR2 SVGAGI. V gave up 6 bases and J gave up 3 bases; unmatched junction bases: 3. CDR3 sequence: CASRTGGSNEKLFF. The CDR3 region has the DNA TGTGCCAGCAGAACAGGGGGTTCTAATGAAAAACTGTTTTTT.

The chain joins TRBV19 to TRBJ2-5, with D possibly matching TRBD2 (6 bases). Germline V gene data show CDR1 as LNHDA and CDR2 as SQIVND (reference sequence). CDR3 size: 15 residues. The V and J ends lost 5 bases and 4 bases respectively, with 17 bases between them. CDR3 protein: CASSPRDSRGETQYF. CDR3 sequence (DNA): TGTGCCAGTAGTCCCCGGGACTCGAGGGGAGAGACCCAGTACTTC.

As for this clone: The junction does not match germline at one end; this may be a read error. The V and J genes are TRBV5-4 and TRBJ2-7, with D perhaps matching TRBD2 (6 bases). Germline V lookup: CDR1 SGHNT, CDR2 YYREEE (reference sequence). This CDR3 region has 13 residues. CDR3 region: CASSAGPSSEQYF. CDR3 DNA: TGTGCCAGCAGCGCGGGGCCCTCCTCCGAGCAGTACTTC.

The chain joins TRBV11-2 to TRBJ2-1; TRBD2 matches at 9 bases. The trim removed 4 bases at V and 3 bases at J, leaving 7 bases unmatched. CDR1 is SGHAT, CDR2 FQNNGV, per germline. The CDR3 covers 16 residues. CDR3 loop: CASSSRLAALYNEQFF. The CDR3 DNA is TGTGCCAGCAGCTCTAGACTAGCGGCCCTCTACAATGAGCAGTTCTTC.

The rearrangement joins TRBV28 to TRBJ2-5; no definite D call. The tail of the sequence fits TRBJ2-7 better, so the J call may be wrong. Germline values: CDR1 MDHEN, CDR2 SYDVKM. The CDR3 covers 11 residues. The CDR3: CASSSPYEQYF. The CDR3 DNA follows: TGTGCCAGCAGTTCCCCCTACGAGCAGTACTTC.

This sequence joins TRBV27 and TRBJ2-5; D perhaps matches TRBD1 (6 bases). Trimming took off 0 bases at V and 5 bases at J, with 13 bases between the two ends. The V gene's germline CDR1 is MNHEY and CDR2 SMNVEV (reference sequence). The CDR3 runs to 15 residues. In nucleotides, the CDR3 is TGTGCCAGCAGTTTATCAACAGGGATTAAGGAGACCCAGTACTTC. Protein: CASSLSTGIKETQYF.

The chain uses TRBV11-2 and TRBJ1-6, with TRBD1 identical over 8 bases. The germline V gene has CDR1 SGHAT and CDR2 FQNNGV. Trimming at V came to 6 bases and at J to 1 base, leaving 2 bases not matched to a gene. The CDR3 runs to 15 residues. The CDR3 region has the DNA TGTGCCAGCAGTGGGACAGGATCCTATAATTCACCCCTCCACTTT. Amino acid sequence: CASSGTGSYNSPLHF.

The CDR3 loop reads CASRQGQGASYEQYF. CDR3 sequence (DNA): TGTGCCAGCAGACAAGGACAGGGGGCCTCCTACGAGCAGTACTTC. The chain employs TRBV6-6 and TRBJ2-7, with 11 positions matching TRBD1. The CDR3 contains 15 residues. The J segment lost 0 bases and the V segment lost 6 bases, leaving 4 bases of the junction unmatched. Germline V gene sequence: CDR1 MNHNY, CDR2 SVGAGI (reference sequence).

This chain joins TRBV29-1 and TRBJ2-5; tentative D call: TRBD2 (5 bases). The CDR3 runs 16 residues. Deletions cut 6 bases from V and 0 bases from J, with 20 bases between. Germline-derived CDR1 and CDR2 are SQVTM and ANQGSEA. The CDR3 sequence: CSVESGLRGHQETQYF. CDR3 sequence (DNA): TGCAGCGTAGAAAGCGGCCTAAGAGGGCACCAAGAGACCCAGTACTTC.

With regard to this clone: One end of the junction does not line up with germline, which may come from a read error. In DNA, the CDR3 is TGCGCCAGCAGCCAAGGGACAGGGTATAGTTCACCCCTCCACTTT. Translating gives CASSQGTGYSSPLHF. The V gene is TRBV4-3, the J gene TRBJ1-6; 8 nucleotides align to TRBD1. Germline CDR1 is LGHNA and CDR2 is YSLEER. The CDR3 has 15 amino acids.

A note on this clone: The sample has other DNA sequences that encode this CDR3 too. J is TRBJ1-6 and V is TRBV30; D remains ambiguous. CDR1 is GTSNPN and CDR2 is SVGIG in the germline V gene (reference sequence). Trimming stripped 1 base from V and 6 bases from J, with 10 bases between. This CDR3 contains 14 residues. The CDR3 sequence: CAWSDQVPNSPLHF. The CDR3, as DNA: TGTGCCTGGAGTGACCAGGTTCCTAATTCACCCCTCCACTTT.

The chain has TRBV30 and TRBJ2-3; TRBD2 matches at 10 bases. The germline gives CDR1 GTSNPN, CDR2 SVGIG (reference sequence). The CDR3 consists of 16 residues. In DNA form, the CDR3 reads TGTGCATGGGATAAGGTTCTAGCGGGAGAGGCAGATACGCAGTATTTT. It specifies CAWDKVLAGEADTQYF.

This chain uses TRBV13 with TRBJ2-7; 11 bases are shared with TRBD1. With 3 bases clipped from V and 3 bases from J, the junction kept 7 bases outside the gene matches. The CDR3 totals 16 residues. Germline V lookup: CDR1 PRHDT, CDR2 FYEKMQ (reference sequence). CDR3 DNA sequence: TGTGCCAGCAGCTTCTTTTCGGGGACAGGGGGCTACGAGCAGTACTTC. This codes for CASSFFSGTGGYEQYF.

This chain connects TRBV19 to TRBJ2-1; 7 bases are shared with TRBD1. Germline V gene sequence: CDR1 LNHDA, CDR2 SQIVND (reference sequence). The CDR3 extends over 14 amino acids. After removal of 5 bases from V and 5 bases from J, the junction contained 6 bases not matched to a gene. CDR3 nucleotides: TGTGCCAGTAGTGAGACAGGGTGGGACAATGAGCAGTTCTTC. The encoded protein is CASSETGWDNEQFF.

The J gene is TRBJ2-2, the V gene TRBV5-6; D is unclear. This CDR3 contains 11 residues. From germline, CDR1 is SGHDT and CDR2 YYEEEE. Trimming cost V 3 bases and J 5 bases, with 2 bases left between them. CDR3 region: CASSSTGELFF. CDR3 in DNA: TGTGCCAGCAGCTCGACCGGGGAGCTGTTTTTT.

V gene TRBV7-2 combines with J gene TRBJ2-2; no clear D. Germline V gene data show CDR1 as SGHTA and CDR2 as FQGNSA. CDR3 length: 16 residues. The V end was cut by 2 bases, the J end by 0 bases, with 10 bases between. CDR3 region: CASSLIKRANTGELFF. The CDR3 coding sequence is TGTGCCAGCAGCTTAATTAAACGCGCGAACACCGGGGAGCTGTTTTTT.